This T cell receptor beta chain emerged from a study of T cell repertoires in cytomegalovirus infection. Study context: Matching HLA type and CMV infection were both indicated by public TCR beta signatures.

TCRdb reprocessed the reads with MiXCR, giving one entry per CDR3 protein. The sample shows under 150,000 distinct CDR3 sequences, approximately 9.2% of them seen only once. The CDR3 is made up of 15 amino acids. The V gene lost 1 base and the J gene lost 6 bases, with 12 bases spanning the gap. From germline, CDR1 is SGHTA and CDR2 FQGNSA. By proportion, this clonotype is medium-sized (0.01 to 0.1%). The specimen was PBMCs. The clonotype originates from a human donor in good health (CMV status not recorded). Some clones in this sample may be carry-over from other donors' samples. The chain links TRBV7-2 to TRBJ1-4, with D maybe TRBD1 (6 bases). In DNA form, the CDR3 reads TGTGCCAGCAGCTTAGACCGACAGGTCGATGAAAAACTGTTTTTT. It translates to CASSLDRQVDEKLFF.